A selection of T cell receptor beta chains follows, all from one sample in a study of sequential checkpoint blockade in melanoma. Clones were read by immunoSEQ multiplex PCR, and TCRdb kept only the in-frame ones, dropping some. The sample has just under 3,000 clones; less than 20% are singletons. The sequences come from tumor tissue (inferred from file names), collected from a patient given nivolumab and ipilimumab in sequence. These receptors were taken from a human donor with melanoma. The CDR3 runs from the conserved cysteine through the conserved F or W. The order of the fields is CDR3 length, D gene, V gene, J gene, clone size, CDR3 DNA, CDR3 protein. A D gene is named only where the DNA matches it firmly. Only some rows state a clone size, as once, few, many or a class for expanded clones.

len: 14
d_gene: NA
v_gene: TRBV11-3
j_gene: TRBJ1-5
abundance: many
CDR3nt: TGTGCCAGCAGCCTCGGGGTCAGCAATCAGCCCCAGCATTTT
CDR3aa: CASSLGVSNQPQHF

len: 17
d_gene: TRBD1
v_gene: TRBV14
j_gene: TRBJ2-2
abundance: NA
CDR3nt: TGTGCCAGCAGCCAATTCTCCGGGACAGAGAACACCGGGGAGCTGTTTTTT
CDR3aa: CASSQFSGTENTGELFF

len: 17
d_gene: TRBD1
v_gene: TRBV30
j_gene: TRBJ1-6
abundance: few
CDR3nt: TGTGCCACGGAGCCCCACAGGGGTATGTTTTTGTATTCACCCCTCCACTTT
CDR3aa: CATEPHRGMFLYSPLHF

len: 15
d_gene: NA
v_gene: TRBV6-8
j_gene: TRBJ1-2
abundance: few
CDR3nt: TGTGCCAGCAGTTATCGGGTGAGGCAGGACTATGGCTACACCTTC
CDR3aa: CASSYRVRQDYGYTF

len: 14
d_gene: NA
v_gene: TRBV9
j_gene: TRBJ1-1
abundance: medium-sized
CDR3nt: TGTGCCAGCAGCGTAGTGGGGACGAACACTGAAGCTTTCTTT
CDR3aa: CASSVVGTNTEAFF

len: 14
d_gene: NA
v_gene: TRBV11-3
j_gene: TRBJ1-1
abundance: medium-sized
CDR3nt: TGTGCCAGCAGCTTTGCAGGGTGGGGCACTGAAGCTTTCTTT
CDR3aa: CASSFAGWGTEAFF

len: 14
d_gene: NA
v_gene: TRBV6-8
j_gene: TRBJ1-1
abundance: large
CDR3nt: TGTGCCAGCAGCCCATACGGGGGGCCCAGAGAAGCTTTCTTT
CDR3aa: CASSPYGGPREAFF

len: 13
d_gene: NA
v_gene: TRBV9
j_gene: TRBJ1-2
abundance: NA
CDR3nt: TGTGCCAGCAGCGTAGACCCCAACTATGGCTACACCTTC
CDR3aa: CASSVDPNYGYTF

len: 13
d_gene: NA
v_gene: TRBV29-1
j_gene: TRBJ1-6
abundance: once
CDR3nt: TGCAGCGTTGCTTCAGGGACCAATTCACCCCTCCACTTT
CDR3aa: CSVASGTNSPLHF

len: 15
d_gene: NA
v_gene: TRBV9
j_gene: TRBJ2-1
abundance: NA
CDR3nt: TGTGCCAGCAGCGTAGCAGGGGAGTCCTACAATGAGCAGTTCTTC
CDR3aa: CASSVAGESYNEQFF

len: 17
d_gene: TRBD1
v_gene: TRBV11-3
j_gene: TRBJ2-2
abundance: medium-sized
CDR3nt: TGTGCCAGCAGCTTCCGGACCCCGGACAGGGCGGGGAGGGAGCTGTTTTTT
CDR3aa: CASSFRTPDRAGRELFF

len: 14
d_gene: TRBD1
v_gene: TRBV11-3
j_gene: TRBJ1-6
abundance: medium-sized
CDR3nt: TGTGCCAGCAGCATGACAGGGTTGGGTTCACCCCTCCACTTT
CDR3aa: CASSMTGLGSPLHF

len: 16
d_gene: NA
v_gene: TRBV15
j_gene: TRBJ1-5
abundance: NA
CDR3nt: TGTGCCACCAGCAGAGATCAGATCAGCTCGCCCGGGCCCCAGCATTTT
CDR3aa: CATSRDQISSPGPQHF

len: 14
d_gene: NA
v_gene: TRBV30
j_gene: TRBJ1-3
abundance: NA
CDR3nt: TGTGCCTGGAGTGTAGGGGACTCTGGAAACACCATATATTTT
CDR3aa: CAWSVGDSGNTIYF

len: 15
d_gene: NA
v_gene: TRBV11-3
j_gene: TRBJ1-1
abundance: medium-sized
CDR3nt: TGTGCCAGCAGCCCCAGGACAGCCCCGGACACTGAAGCTTTCTTT
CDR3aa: CASSPRTAPDTEAFF

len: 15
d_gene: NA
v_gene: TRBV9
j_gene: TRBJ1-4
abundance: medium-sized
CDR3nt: TGTGCCAGCTGCAGGACAGAAGCAACTAATGAAAAACTGTTTTTT
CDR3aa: CASCRTEATNEKLFF

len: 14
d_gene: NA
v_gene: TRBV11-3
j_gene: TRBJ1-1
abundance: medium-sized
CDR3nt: TGTGCCAGCAGCTCCTCCCTGGTCAGTCCTGAAGCTTTCTTT
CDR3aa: CASSSSLVSPEAFF

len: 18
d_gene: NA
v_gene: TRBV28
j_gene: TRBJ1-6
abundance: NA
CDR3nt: TGTGCCAGCAGTTTAGGCCCTAAGGGGAGCTCCTATAATTCACCCCTCCACTTT
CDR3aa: CASSLGPKGSSYNSPLHF

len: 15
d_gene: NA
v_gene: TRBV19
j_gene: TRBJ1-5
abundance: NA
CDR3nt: TGTGCCAGTAGTATCCGACCGATACTCAATCAGCCCCAGCATTTT
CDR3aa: CASSIRPILNQPQHF

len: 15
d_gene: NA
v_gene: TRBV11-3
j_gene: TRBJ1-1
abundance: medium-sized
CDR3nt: TGTGCCAGCAGCTTTGGTCAGGGTTGGGGCACTGAAGCTTTCTTT
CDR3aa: CASSFGQGWGTEAFF

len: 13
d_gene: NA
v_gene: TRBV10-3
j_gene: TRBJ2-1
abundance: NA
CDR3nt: TGTGCCATCAGTGAGAGGGCAGGTCGTGAGCAGTTCTTC
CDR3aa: CAISERAGREQFF

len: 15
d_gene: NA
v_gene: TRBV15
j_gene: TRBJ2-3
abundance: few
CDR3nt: TGTGCCACCAGCAGCGATGCTACTAGCACAGATACGCAGTATTTT
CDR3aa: CATSSDATSTDTQYF

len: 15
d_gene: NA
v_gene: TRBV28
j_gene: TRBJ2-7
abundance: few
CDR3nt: TGTGCCAGCAGTCCCACCGGCACCAGCTCCTACGAGCAGTACTTC
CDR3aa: CASSPTGTSSYEQYF

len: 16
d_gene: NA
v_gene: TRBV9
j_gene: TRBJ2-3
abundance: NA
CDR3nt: TGTGCCAGCAGCCCTTATGGGGACTCGGTTGGGAATACGCAGTATTTT
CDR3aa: CASSPYGDSVGNTQYF

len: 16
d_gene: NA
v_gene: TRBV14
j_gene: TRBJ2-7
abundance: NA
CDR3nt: TGTGCCAGCAGCCAGAGAACAGGAACGGGGGCTAACGAGCAGTACTTC
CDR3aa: CASSQRTGTGANEQYF

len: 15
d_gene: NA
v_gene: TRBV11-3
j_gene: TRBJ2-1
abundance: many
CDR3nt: TGTGCCAGCAGCCCCATAGGCGGGACTTACAATGAGCAGTTCTTC
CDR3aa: CASSPIGGTYNEQFF

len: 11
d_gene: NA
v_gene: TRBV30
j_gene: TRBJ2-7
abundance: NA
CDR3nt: TGTGCCTGGGGAAGACAGCGCGAGCAGTACTTC
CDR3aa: CAWGRQREQYF

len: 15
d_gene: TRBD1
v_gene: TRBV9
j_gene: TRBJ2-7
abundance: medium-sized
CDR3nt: TGTGCCAGCAGCGCCACCGGGACAGGGTTGAAGGAGCAGTACTTC
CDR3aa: CASSATGTGLKEQYF

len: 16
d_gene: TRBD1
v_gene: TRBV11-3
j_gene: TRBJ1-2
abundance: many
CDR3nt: TGTGCCAGCAGCTTAGGAGGGACAGGTGCCTTCAGGGGCTACACCTTC
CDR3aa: CASSLGGTGAFRGYTF

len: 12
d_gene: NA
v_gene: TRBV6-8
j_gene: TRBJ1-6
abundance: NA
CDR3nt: TGTGCCAGGGGGGTGGGCCGGTCACCCCTCCACTTT
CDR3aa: CARGVGRSPLHF

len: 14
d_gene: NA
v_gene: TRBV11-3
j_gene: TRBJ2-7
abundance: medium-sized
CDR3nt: TGTGCCAGCAGCCGACTAGGGAGCTCCTACGAGCAGTACTTC
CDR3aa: CASSRLGSSYEQYF

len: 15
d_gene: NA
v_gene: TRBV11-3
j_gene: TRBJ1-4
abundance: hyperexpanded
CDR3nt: TGTGCCAGCAGCTTAGAGGCGGGAGGTAATGAAAAACTGTTTTTT
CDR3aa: CASSLEAGGNEKLFF

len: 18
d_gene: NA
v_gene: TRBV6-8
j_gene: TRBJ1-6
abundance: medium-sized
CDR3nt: TGTGCCAGCAGTTACACCCCAGAACTTAGCTCCTATAATTCACCCCTCCACTTT
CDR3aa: CASSYTPELSSYNSPLHF

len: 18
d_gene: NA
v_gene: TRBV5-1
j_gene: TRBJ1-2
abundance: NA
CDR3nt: TGCGCCAGCAGCCCACAAACGACGGTGGGGAGGGATAACTATGGCTACACCTTC
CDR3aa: CASSPQTTVGRDNYGYTF

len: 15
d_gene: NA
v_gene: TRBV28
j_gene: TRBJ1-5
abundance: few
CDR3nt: TGTGCCAGCAGTTTAACGACAACATTTGGGCAGCCCCAGCATTTT
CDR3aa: CASSLTTTFGQPQHF

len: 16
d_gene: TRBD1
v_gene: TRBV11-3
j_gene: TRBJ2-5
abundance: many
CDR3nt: TGTGCCAGCAGCTTGGGGGACAGGGGCGACTTAGAGACCCAGTACTTC
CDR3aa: CASSLGDRGDLETQYF

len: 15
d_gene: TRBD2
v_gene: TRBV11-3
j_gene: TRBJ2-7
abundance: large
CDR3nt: TGTGCCAGCAGCTTGGAGGGACTAGCGGTTGACGAGCAGTACTTC
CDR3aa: CASSLEGLAVDEQYF

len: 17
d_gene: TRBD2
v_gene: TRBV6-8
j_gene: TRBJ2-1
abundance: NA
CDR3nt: TGTGCCAGCAGAAGCGGGACTAGCGGGGGGATTTTGGATGAGCAGTTCTTC
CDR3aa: CASRSGTSGGILDEQFF

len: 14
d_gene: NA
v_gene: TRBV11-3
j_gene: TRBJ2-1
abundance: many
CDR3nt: TGTGCCAGCGGACAGGAGGTCGGGGAGGGTGAGCAGTTCTTC
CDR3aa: CASGQEVGEGEQFF

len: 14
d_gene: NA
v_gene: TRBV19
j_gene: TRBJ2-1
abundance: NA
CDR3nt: TGTGCCAGTAGTATAGCGTTCAGGGGAGGCGAGCAGTTCTTC
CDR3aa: CASSIAFRGGEQFF

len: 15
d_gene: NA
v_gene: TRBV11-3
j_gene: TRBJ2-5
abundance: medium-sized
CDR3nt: TGTGCCAGCAGCTTGGAGTCAGGGTACCAAGAGACCCAGTACTTC
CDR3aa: CASSLESGYQETQYF

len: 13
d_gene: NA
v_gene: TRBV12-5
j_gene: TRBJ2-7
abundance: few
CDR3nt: TGTGCTAGTGGTTTGGAGCCTTCCTACGAGCAGTACTTC
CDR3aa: CASGLEPSYEQYF

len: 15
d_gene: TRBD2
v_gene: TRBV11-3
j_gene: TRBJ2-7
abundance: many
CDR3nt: TGTGCCAGCAGCTTAGGTAGCGGGGACCCCTACGAGCAGTACTTC
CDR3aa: CASSLGSGDPYEQYF

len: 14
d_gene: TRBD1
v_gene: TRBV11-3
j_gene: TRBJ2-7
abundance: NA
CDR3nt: TGTGCCAGCAGCAGTCCGGGACAGGACTACGAGCAGTACTTC
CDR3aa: CASSSPGQDYEQYF